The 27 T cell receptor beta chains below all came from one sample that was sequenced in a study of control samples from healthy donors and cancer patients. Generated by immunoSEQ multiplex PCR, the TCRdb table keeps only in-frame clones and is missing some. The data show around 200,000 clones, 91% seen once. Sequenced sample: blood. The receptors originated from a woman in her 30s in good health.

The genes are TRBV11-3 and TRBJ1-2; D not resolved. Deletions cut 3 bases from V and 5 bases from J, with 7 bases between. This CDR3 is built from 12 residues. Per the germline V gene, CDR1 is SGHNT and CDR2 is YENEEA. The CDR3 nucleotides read TGTGCCAGCAGCTTCCAGAAGTATGGCTACACCTTC. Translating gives CASSFQKYGYTF.

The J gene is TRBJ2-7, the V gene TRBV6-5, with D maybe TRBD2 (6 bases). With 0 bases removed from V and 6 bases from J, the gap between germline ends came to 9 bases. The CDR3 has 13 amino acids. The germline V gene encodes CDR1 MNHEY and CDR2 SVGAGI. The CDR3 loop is CASSYSGLSEQYF. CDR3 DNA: TGTGCCAGCAGTTACTCGGGACTCTCCGAGCAGTACTTC.

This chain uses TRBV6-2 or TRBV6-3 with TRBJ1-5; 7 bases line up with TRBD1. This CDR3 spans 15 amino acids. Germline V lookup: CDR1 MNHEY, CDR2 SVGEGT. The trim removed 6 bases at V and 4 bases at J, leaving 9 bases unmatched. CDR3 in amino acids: CASSHSPRGNQPQHF. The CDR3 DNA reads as TGTGCCAGCAGCCACTCGCCCAGGGGGAATCAGCCCCAGCATTTT.

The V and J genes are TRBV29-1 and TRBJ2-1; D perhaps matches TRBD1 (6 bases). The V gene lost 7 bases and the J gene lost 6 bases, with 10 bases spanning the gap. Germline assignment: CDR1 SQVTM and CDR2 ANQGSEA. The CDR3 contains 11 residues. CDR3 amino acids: CSATTGNEQFF. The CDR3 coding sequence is TGCAGCGCCACGACAGGCAATGAGCAGTTCTTC.

In DNA form, the CDR3 reads TGTGCCAGAACAGGGGGCAGGCAGCCCCAGCATTTT. It is translated as CARTGGRQPQHF. The V gene is TRBV11-2, the J gene TRBJ1-5, with 9 bases fitting TRBD1. The trim removed 9 bases at V and 7 bases at J, leaving 4 bases unmatched. CDR1 is SGHAT, CDR2 FQNNGV, per germline. This CDR3 region has 12 residues.

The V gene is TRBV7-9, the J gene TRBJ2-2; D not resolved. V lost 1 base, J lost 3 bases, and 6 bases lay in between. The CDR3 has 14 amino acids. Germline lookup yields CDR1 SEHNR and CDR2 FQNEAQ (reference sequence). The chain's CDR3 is CASSLVRDTGELFF. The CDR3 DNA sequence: TGTGCCAGCAGCTTAGTTCGGGACACCGGGGAGCTGTTTTTT.

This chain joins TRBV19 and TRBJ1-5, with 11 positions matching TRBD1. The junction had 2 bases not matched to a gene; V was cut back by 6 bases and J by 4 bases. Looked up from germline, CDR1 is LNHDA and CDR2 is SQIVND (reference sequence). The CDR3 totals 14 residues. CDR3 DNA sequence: TGTGCCAGTAGAGGGGACAGGGGGAATCAGCCCCAGCATTTT. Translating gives CASRGDRGNQPQHF.

The DNA of the CDR3 is TGTGCCAGCTCACCCAGGGGGGAGGAGACCCAGTACTTC. Translation: CASSPRGEETQYF. J is TRBJ2-5 and V is TRBV18; D is perhaps TRBD1 (7 bases). This CDR3 has 13 residues. Trimming cost V 3 bases and J 5 bases, with 10 bases left between them. Per germline, CDR1 KGHSH and CDR2 LQKENI.

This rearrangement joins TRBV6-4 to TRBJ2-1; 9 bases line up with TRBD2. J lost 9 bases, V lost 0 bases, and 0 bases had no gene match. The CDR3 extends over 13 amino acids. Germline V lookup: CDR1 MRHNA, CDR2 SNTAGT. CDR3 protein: CASSDSTSGEQFF. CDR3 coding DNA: TGTGCCAGCAGTGACTCGACTAGCGGTGAGCAGTTCTTC.

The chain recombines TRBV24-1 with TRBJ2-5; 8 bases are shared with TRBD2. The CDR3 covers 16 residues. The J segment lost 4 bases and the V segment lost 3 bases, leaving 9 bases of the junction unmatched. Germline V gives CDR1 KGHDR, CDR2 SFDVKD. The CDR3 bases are TGTGCCACCAGTGATGGAGCGGGGGAAGTGTCAGAGACCCAGTACTTC. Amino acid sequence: CATSDGAGEVSETQYF.

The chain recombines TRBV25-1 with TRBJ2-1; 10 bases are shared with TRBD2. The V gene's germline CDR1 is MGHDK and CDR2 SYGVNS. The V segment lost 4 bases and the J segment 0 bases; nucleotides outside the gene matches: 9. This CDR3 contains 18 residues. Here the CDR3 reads CASSVPSGSRSSYNEQFF. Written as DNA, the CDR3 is TGTGCCAGCAGTGTACCTAGCGGGAGCCGAAGCTCCTACAATGAGCAGTTCTTC.

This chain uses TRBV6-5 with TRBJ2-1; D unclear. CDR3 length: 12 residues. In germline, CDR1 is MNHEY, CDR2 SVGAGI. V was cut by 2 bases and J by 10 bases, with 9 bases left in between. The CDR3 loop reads CASSYRAGEQFF. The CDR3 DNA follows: TGTGCCAGCAGTTACAGGGCTGGGGAGCAGTTCTTC.

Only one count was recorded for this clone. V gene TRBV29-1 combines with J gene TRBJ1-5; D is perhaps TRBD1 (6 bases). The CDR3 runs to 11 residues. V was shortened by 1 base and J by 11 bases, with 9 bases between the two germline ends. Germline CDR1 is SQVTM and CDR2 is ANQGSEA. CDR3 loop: CSVEAGAAQHF. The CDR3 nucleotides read TGCAGCGTTGAAGCAGGGGCCGCCCAGCATTTT.

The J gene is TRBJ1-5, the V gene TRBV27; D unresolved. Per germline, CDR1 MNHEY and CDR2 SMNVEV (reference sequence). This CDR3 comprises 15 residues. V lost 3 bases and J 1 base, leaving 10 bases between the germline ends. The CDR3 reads CASSFRRLSNQPQHF. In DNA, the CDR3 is TGTGCCAGCAGTTTTCGAAGATTAAGCAATCAGCCCCAGCATTTT.

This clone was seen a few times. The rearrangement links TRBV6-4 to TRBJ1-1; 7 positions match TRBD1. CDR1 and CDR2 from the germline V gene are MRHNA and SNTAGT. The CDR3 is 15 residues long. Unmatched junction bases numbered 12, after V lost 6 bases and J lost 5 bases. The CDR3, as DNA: TGTGCCAGCAGAAAGGAGGGGGCCATATGGACTGAAGCTTTCTTT. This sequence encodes CASRKEGAIWTEAFF.

DNA for the CDR3: TGTGCCAGCAGCCAAACCCACGGGACAGCACCCACTGGGGCCAACGTCCTGACTTTC. Translating it yields CASSQTHGTAPTGANVLTF. The gene calls are TRBV4-2 and TRBJ2-6, with 7 bases that match TRBD1. The CDR3 loop spans 19 amino acids. Germline V gene data show CDR1 as LGHNA and CDR2 as YNFKEQ. Germline trimming cut 2 bases from V and 2 bases from J; bases unmatched to any gene: 12.

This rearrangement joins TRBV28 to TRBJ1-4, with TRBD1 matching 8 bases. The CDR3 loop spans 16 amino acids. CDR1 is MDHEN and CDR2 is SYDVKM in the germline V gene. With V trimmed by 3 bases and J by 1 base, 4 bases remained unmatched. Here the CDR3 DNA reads TGTGCCAGCAGTTTGCAGGGGGCTGGAACTAATGAAAAACTGTTTTTT. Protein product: CASSLQGAGTNEKLFF.

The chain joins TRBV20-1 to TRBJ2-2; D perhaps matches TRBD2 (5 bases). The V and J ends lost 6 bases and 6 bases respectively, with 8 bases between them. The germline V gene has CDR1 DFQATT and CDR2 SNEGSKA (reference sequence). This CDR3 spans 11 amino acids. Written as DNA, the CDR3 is TGCAGTGCCCGGACTTCCGGGGAGCTGTTTTTT. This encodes CSARTSGELFF.

The CDR3 region has the DNA TGTGCCAGCAGTGAAGAAGGGCACACTGAAGCTTTCTTT. It translates to CASSEEGHTEAFF. The chain carries TRBV6-1 and TRBJ1-1; D not certain. Germline V gives CDR1 MNHNS, CDR2 SASEGT. V lost 1 base and J 3 bases, leaving 6 bases between the germline ends. The CDR3 runs to 13 residues.

CDR3 sequence (DNA): TGTGCCAGCAGCCAGGGCAATCAGCCCCAGCATTTT. It codes for CASSQGNQPQHF. This sequence joins TRBV7-9 and TRBJ1-5, with no clear D. This CDR3 has 12 amino acids. The V and J ends lost 5 bases and 2 bases respectively, with 4 bases between them. Per germline, CDR1 SEHNR and CDR2 FQNEAQ (reference sequence).

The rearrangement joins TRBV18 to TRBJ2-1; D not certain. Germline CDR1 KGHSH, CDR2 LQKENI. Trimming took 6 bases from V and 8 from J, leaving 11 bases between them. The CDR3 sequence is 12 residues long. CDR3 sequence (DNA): TGTGCCAGCTCGTCCCTAGTCGATGAGCAGTTCTTC. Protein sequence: CASSSLVDEQFF.

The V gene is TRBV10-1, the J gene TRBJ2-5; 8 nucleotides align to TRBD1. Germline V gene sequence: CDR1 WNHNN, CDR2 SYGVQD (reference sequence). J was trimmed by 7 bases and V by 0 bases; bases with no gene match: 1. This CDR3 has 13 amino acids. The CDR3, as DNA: TGCGCCAGCAGTGAGTCGCAGGGGGCGACCCAGTACTTC. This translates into CASSESQGATQYF.

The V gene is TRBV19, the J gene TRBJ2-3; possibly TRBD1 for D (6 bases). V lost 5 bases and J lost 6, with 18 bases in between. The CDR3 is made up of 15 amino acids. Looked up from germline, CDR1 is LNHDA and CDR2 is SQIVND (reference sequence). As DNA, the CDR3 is TGTGCCAGTAGTCTTCCCGGGACACCGGGGGATACGCAGTATTTT. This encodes CASSLPGTPGDTQYF.

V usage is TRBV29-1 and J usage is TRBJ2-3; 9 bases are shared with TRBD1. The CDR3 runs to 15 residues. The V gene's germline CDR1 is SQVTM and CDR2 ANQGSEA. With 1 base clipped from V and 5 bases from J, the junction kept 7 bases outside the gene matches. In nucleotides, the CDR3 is TGCAGCGTTGAAGGGGACAGGGTTGGGGTAGATACGCAGTATTTT. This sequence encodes CSVEGDRVGVDTQYF.

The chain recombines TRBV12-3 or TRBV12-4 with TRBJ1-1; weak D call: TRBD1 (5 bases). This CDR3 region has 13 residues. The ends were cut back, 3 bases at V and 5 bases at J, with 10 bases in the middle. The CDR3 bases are TGTGCCAGCAGTTTTGGGGCGGGTACTGAAGCTTTCTTT. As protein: CASSFGAGTEAFF.

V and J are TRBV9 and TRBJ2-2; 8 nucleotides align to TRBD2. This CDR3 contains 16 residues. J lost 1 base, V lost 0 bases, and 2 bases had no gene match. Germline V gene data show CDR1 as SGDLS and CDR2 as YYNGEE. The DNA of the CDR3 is TGTGCCAGCAGCGTAGTAAGCGGGGGGAACACCGGGGAGCTGTTTTTT. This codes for CASSVVSGGNTGELFF.

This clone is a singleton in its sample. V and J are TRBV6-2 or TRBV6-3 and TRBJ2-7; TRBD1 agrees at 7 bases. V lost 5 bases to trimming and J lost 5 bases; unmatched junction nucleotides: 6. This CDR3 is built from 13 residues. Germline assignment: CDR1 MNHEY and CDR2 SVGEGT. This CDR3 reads CASSDRESDEQYF. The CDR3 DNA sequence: TGTGCCAGCAGTGACAGGGAGTCCGACGAGCAGTACTTC.